The rows below give T cell receptor beta chains drawn from one sample of a study of blood T cell repertoires in COVID-19. Profiled with immunoSEQ multiplex PCR; TCRdb holds only in-frame clones, not every one. This repertoire shows some 110,000 clones, about four fifths found once; its top ten account for around 15%. Sample: peripheral blood. The source is a man aged 55 to 70 with active or convalescent COVID-19. Each CDR3 is given without its conserved first and last residue.

>TRBV10-3|12|TRBJ2-7
AASQTASSYEQY
>TRBV11-2|14|TRBJ2-7
ASSVDLSGDIYEQY
>TRBV7-9|13|TRBJ2-5
ASTFLRTGQETQY
>TRBV28|14|TRBJ2-2
ASLFGGGYYTGELF
>TRBV12-3/TRBV12-4|11|TRBJ1-1
ASSLTGGRSAF
>TRBV19|13|TRBJ2-1
ASSTQGWSYNEQF
>TRBV18|13|TRBJ2-2
ASRAQDSNTGELF
>TRBV6-6|10|TRBJ2-7
ASSYRGGEQY
>TRBV19|12|TRBJ1-6
ASRTTGPNSPLH
>TRBV18|12|TRBJ1-4
ASSPRQGNEKLF
>TRBV18|13|TRBJ2-5
ASSRRDRDFETQY
>TRBV5-8|12|TRBJ2-3
ASSLDGGTDTQY
>TRBV27|12|TRBJ1-4
ASSRRTVNEKLF
>TRBV18|11|TRBJ1-1
ASSSNGDTEAF
>TRBV6-2/TRBV6-3|14|TRBJ2-5
ASSYSIGQAQETQY
>TRBV19|11|TRBJ1-1
ASTTVPNTEAF
>TRBV5-1|13|TRBJ2-1
ASSLLGGTYNEQF
>TRBV7-2|10|TRBJ2-7
ASSIGGIEQY
>TRBV7-3|11|TRBJ2-4
ASSIQGASIQY
>TRBV7-3|14|TRBJ2-5
ASSQNKGTGPETQY
>TRBV10-3|12|TRBJ2-2
AISPRGPTGELF
>TRBV5-1|15|TRBJ1-2
ASSLEGQGSLYYGYT
>TRBV18|11|TRBJ2-7
ASSPSSSYEQY
>TRBV9|14|TRBJ2-7
ASSDSSGSGLREQY
>TRBV7-2|13|TRBJ2-3
ASSPQTGAGDTQY
>TRBV7-2|13|TRBJ2-2
ASSSGLARTGELF
>TRBV19|15|TRBJ2-6
ASSIDPLYSGANVLT
>TRBV7-9|12|TRBJ2-3
ASTGGRVADTQY
>TRBV10-3|12|TRBJ2-3
AISVSGGPDTQY
>TRBV5-1|13|TRBJ1-3
ASSPGQGTGNTIY
>TRBV12-3/TRBV12-4|11|TRBJ1-1
ASSLGHNTEAF
>TRBV5-1|14|TRBJ2-2
ASSLLAGANTGELF
>TRBV5-1|15|TRBJ2-7
ASSLAVRDRGTYEQY
>TRBV5-5|12|TRBJ2-7
ASRVGQGTYEQY
>TRBV18|10|TRBJ1-1
ASSPRQTEAF
>TRBV5-1|14|TRBJ2-1
ASSRTSGSSYNEQF
>TRBV7-7|12|TRBJ2-5
ASSPRLAGTAQY
>TRBV4-1|12|TRBJ1-2
ASSQEGAGYGYT
>TRBV29-1|11|TRBJ1-1
SVDTDKNTEAF
>TRBV29-1|12|TRBJ1-1
SAQGTTMNTEAF
>TRBV27|10|TRBJ1-5
ASGRGNQPQH
>TRBV19|11|TRBJ2-7
ASSPDYSYEQY
>TRBV4-1|12|TRBJ2-3
ASSLSGRADTQY
>TRBV7-2|11|TRBJ2-7
ASSLNRRGEQY
>TRBV3-1/TRBV3-2|13|TRBJ1-2
ASSQGPGMAYGYT
>TRBV3-1/TRBV3-2|15|TRBJ2-7
ASSQVPAQAGPYEQY
>TRBV7-6|14|TRBJ2-1
ASSLVGGPSYNEQF
>TRBV7-9|10|TRBJ2-7
ASSSSSYEQY
>TRBV7-9|13|TRBJ2-3
ASSTDLAGGDTQY
>TRBV21-1|17|TRBJ1-5
ASSKCRDRAPYSNQPQH